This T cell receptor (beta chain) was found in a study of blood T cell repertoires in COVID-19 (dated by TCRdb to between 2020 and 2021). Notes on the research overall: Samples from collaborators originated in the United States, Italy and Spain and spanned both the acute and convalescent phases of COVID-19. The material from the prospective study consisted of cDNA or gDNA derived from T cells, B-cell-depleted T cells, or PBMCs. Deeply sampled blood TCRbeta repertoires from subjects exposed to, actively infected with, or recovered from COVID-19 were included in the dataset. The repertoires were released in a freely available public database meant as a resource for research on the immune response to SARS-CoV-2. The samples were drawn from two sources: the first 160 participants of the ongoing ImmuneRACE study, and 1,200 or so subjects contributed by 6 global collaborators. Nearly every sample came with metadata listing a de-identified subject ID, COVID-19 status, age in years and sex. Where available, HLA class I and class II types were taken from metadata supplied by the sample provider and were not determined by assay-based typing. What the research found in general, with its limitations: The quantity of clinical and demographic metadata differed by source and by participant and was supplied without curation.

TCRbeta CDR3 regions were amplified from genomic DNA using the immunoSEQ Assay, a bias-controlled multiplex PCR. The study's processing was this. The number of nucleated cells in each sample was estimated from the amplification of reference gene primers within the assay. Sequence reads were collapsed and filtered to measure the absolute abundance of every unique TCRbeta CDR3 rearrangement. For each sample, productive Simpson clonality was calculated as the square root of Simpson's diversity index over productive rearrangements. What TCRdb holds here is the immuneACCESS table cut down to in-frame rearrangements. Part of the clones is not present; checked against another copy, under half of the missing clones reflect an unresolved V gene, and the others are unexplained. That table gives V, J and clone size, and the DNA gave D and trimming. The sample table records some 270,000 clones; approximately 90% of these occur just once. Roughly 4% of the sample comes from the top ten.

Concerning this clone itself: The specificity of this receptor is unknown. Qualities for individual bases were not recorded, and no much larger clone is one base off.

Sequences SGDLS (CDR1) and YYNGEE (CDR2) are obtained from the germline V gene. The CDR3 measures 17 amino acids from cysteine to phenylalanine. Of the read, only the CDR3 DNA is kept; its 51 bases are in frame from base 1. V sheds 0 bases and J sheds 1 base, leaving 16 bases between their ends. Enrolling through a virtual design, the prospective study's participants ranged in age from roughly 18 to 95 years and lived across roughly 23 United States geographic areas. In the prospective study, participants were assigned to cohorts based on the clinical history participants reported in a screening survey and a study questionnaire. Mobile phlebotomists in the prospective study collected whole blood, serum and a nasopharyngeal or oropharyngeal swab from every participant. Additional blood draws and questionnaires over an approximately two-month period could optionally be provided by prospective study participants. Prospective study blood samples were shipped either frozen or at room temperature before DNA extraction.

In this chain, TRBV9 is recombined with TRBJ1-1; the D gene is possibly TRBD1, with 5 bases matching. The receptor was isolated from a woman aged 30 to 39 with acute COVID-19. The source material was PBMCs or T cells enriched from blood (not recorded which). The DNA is TGTGCCAGCAGCGTAGTACCCTCCCCGGGGGAGAACACTGAAGCTTTCTTT. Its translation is CASSVVPSPGENTEAFF. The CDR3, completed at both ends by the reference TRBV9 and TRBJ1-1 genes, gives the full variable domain DSGVTQTPKHLITATGQRVTLRCSPRSGDLSVYWYQQSLDQGLQFLIQYYNGEERAKGNILERFSAQQFPDLHSELNLSSLELGDSALYFCASSVVPSPGENTEAFFGQGTRLTVV.